This entry describes one TCR beta chain. This CDR3 comprises 16 residues. Germline V CDR1 and CDR2: MNHEY, SVGAGI. V lost 4 bases, J lost 6 bases, and 19 bases lay in between. The entry originates in a study of control samples from healthy donors and cancer patients. The data were produced by immunoSEQ multiplex PCR, yet TCRdb's version contains in-frame clones alone and is incomplete. The repertoire holds about 150,000 clones, with approximately 93% as singletons. The TCR sequence derives from a man aged 45 to 65 in good health. The sequencing sample was made of blood. The V and J genes are TRBV6-5 and TRBJ2-4; D ambiguous. The CDR3 protein is CASSSEPPDGANIQYF. The CDR3 coding sequence is TGTGCCAGCAGTTCCGAACCTCCGGACGGAGCAAACATTCAGTACTTC.